This TCR beta chain appears in the sequencing data of a study of blood T cells in healthy people across ages. Whole-study findings and limits: Researchers report that TCR beta diversity correlated strongly with naive T cell percentage. The unknown donor CMV status may have confounded expanded clonotype changes.

The authors ran a second PCR of roughly 6 to 11 cycles using a sample-barcoded 5' primer and a J-beta primer mix. TCRdb reprocessed the 5' RACE reads with MiXCR, giving one entry per CDR3 protein. The data show about 810,000 distinct CDR3 sequences, with 36% seen just once and approximately 12% held by the top ten. The study isolated at least 6.5 million PBMCs from each sample. The total RNA that was extracted per sample amounted to at least 5 micrograms. This clonotype was found a few times. As yet, its antigen is unknown. Per the germline V gene, CDR1 is SGDLS and CDR2 is YYNGEE. The V and J ends lost 3 bases and 1 base, in that order; junction bases with no gene match: 3. The CDR3 has 16 amino acids.

This TCR derives from a man younger than 35 in good health. The specimen was blood. This chain connects TRBV9 to TRBJ1-4, with 10 positions matching TRBD1. The CDR3 here is CASSGTGGGTNEKLFF. CDR3 sequence (DNA): TGTGCCAGCAGCGGGACAGGGGGGGGAACTAATGAAAAACTGTTTTTT.